This TCR beta chain was profiled in a study of T cells in Graves' hyperthyroidism and ophthalmopathy. Study-wide points: Blood also carried most thyroid clonotypes expanded above 0.001.

Authors of the study amplified TCR beta CDR3 regions from RNA transcripts. Carried out on the TCR CDR3, a first-round RT-PCR used the HTBI primer set. In TCRdb, the multiplex PCR reads were re-called with MiXCR into one record per CDR3 protein. The repertoire holds more than 450,000 distinct CDR3 sequences, roughly 21% seen once, with roughly 47% in the top ten. Details on this clonotype: Its antigen is still unknown. A read error may explain this, as a much larger clone is one base away.

Germline V gene sequence: CDR1 DFQATT, CDR2 SNEGSKA (reference sequence). The CDR3 loop spans 12 amino acids. Trimming stripped 1 base from V and 8 bases from J, with 11 bases between. Input material: blood. The rearrangement uses TRBV20-1 and TRBJ1-2, with D possibly TRBD1 on 5 matching bases. The clonotype comes from a man in his forties with Graves' ophthalmopathy. The CDR3 here is CSARARVGGYTF. CDR3 in DNA: TGCAGTGCTAGAGCCAGGGTTGGCGGCTACACCTTC.